The 27 T cell receptor beta chains listed next were all sequenced from one sample in a study of CD8+ T cells in alopecia areata (dated by TCRdb to the late 2010s). Libraries were built with the immunoSEQ multiplex PCR assay. RNA was extracted from all samples and reverse transcribed into cDNA as template for TCR sequencing. The table comes from immuneACCESS by way of TCRdb, which keeps in-frame sequences with V and J called. Part of the clones is missing from these tables; in studies checked, under half for an unresolved V gene and the rest for unknown reasons. The sample profile shows 50,000 to 70,000 clones; roughly 45% of them were found once. The leading ten clones occupy around 54% of the sample. What was sequenced was NKG2D-low CD8+ T cells sorted from blood. The cell subset or site label of this sample denotes: sorted CD8+ NKG2D-low blood T cells. The receptor set was obtained from a human donor with alopecia areata.

The chain couples TRBV5-1 to TRBJ2-1, with 11 bases identical to TRBD2. CDR1 is SGHRS, CDR2 YFSETQ, per germline. The junction had 6 bases not matched to a gene; V was cut back by 7 bases and J by 9 bases. This CDR3 contains 13 residues. The DNA of the CDR3 is TGCGCCAGCGGACTAGCGGGCGTCCTTGAGCAGTTCTTC. Its protein product is CASGLAGVLEQFF.

This chain joins TRBV5-6 and TRBJ1-5; 7 nucleotides line up with TRBD1. V was pared by 4 bases and J by 1 base, with 5 bases of the junction left unmatched. This CDR3 spans 15 amino acids. CDR1 is SGHDT, CDR2 YYEEEE, per germline. The DNA for the CDR3 is TGTGCCAGCAGCCTGACAGGGATGAGCAATCAGCCCCAGCATTTT. This sequence encodes CASSLTGMSNQPQHF.

This clone was detected a few times. The chain couples TRBV5-6 to TRBJ2-7; TRBD2 matches 8 bases. The V gene end was trimmed by 3 bases and the J gene end by 3 bases; junction bases not matched to a gene: 2. CDR3 length: 13 residues. Germline V CDR1 and CDR2: SGHDT, YYEEEE. The CDR3, as DNA: TGTGCCAGCAGCTGGGGACTAGTCTACGAGCAGTACTTC. Translating gives CASSWGLVYEQYF.

This chain links TRBV15 with TRBJ2-7, with 10 bases fitting TRBD1. V lost 3 bases and J lost 5; bases outside the gene matches: 10. The CDR3 is 16 amino acids. Germline V gene sequence: CDR1 LNHNV, CDR2 YYDKDF (reference sequence). The CDR3 DNA sequence: TGTGCCACCAGCAGGCGTGACAGGGGGCGCGGAGACGAGCAGTACTTC. The encoded protein is CATSRRDRGRGDEQYF. The full variable domain, completed using reference TRBV15 and TRBJ2-7, is DAMVIQNPRYQVTQFGKPVTLSCSQTLNHNVMYWYQQKSSQAPKLLFHYYDKDFNNEADTPDNFQSRRPNTSFCFLDIRSPGLGDTAMYLCATSRRDRGRGDEQYFGPGTRLTVT.

V and J are TRBV29-1 and TRBJ2-7; possibly TRBD2 for D (6 bases). Germline V CDR1 and CDR2: SQVTM, ANQGSEA. CDR3 length: 14 amino acids. Between the trimmed V and J ends, which lost 5 bases and 2 bases, there was a span of 16 bases. CDR3 in DNA: TGCAGCGTTTCTGGCGGAGGGGCGACCTACGAGCAGTACTTC. Translation: CSVSGGGATYEQYF.

There are a few counts of this clone. The rearrangement joins TRBV5-6 to TRBJ2-7, with D possibly TRBD1 on 6 matching bases. This CDR3 contains 13 residues. Germline V gives CDR1 SGHDT, CDR2 YYEEEE. Trimming pared 0 bases from V and 6 bases from J, leaving 10 bases between. The CDR3, as DNA: TGTGCCAGCAGCTTGGTGGGACATGGCGAGCAGTACTTC. Its translation: CASSLVGHGEQYF.

This clone was counted a single time. The V call is TRBV4-1, the J call TRBJ2-1, with a tentative D call TRBD2 (6 bases). The V end was cut by 0 bases, the J end by 4 bases, with 19 bases between. This CDR3 spans 18 amino acids. CDR1 and CDR2 from the germline V gene are MGHRA and YSYEKL. The CDR3 here is CASSQDLAGRLEYNEQFF. CDR3 coding DNA: TGCGCCAGCAGCCAAGATTTGGCGGGGCGTCTAGAATACAATGAGCAGTTCTTC.

J is TRBJ2-1 and V is TRBV29-1, with D unresolved. The CDR3 is 12 amino acids. Trimming took 5 bases from V and 4 from J, leaving 9 bases between them. Germline CDR1 and CDR2: SQVTM and ANQGSEA. The DNA of the CDR3 is TGCAGCGTTCAAGGACGGTACAATGAGCAGTTCTTC. Protein sequence: CSVQGRYNEQFF.

The chain links TRBV29-1 to TRBJ2-1, with a tentative D call TRBD2 (5 bases). Germline V gene data show CDR1 as SQVTM and CDR2 as ANQGSEA. The CDR3 covers 16 residues. V was clipped by 1 base and J by 0 bases, with 13 bases between them. CDR3: CSVEGSGRRSYNEQFF. The CDR3 nucleotides read TGCAGCGTTGAAGGATCGGGGAGACGCTCCTACAATGAGCAGTTCTTC.

The rearrangement joins TRBV7-6 to TRBJ2-7; D not certain. The CDR3 spans 13 residues. Germline values: CDR1 SGHVS, CDR2 FNYEAQ. The germline V and J ends were trimmed by 3 bases and 4 bases, with 10 bases remaining between them. The CDR3 DNA sequence: TGTGCCAGCAGCTTTAACCCTTCGTACGAGCAGTACTTC. Translating gives CASSFNPSYEQYF.

This chain connects TRBV7-8 to TRBJ2-6, with D uncertain. The CDR3 contains 16 residues. Trimming removed 3 bases from V and 1 base from J, with 10 bases in between. Germline V lookup: CDR1 SGHVS, CDR2 FQNEAQ. CDR3 nucleotide sequence: TGTGCCAGCAGCTTTTTGTCAGGTTCTGGGGCCAACGTCCTGACTTTC. Protein: CASSFLSGSGANVLTF.

This clone was seen a few times. The chain employs TRBV29-1 and TRBJ2-2; 8 positions match TRBD1. CDR1 is SQVTM and CDR2 is ANQGSEA in the germline V gene. This CDR3 is built from 12 residues. The V gene end was trimmed by 6 bases and the J gene end by 4 bases; junction bases not matched to a gene: 1. CDR3 sequence reads: CSVTGATGELFF. For the CDR3, the DNA is TGCAGCGTGACAGGGGCCACCGGGGAGCTGTTTTTT.

V usage is TRBV15 and J usage is TRBJ2-1; D could derive from TRBD1 or TRBD2 (6 bases each). V gave up 8 bases and J gave up 7 bases, with 18 bases separating them. CDR1 LNHNV and CDR2 YYDKDF come from the germline V gene (reference sequence). The CDR3 has 14 amino acids. As DNA, the CDR3 is TGTGCCACCGCGATGGGGGGCGCGGGGAATGAGCAGTTCTTC. Protein sequence: CATAMGGAGNEQFF. Full variable domain (missing parts from reference TRBV15 and TRBJ2-1): DAMVIQNPRYQVTQFGKPVTLSCSQTLNHNVMYWYQQKSSQAPKLLFHYYDKDFNNEADTPDNFQSRRPNTSFCFLDIRSPGLGDTAMYLCATAMGGAGNEQFFGPGTRLTVL.

The table lists this clone with many counts. The chain links TRBV23-1 to TRBJ1-5; the D is unclear. TRBV23-1 is known as an ORF, though its function is uncertain. V gave up 0 bases and J gave up 3 bases, with 9 bases separating them. This CDR3 comprises 15 residues. CDR3 loop: CASSQSLPSNQPQHF. CDR3 nucleotide sequence: TGCGCCAGCAGTCAATCCCTACCCTCCAATCAGCCCCAGCATTTT.

This clone has a handful of counts. The chain employs TRBV29-1 and TRBJ2-3; D is possibly TRBD2 (5 bases). The CDR3 length is 13 residues. Germline lookup yields CDR1 SQVTM and CDR2 ANQGSEA. Trimming removed 0 bases at V and 6 bases at J, with 10 bases between. CDR3 nucleotides: TGCAGCGTTGAAGACTCTAGCTCGGATACGCAGTATTTT. It specifies CSVEDSSSDTQYF.

CDR3: CASSGDAPYEQYF. DNA of the CDR3: TGTGCCAGCAGCGGGGATGCGCCTTACGAGCAGTACTTC. The V call is TRBV9, the J call TRBJ2-7, with unresolved D. This CDR3 has 13 residues. V dropped 3 bases and J dropped 4 bases, with 11 bases sitting between them. From germline, CDR1 is SGDLS and CDR2 YYNGEE. Full variable domain (rest looked up from reference TRBV9 and TRBJ2-7): DSGVTQTPKHLITATGQRVTLRCSPRSGDLSVYWYQQSLDQGLQFLIQYYNGEERAKGNILERFSAQQFPDLHSELNLSSLELGDSALYFCASSGDAPYEQYFGPGTRLTVT.

This clone turned up a few times. V gene TRBV7-9 combines with J gene TRBJ2-1; 7 bases are shared with TRBD2. The germline V gene encodes CDR1 SEHNR and CDR2 FQNEAQ (reference sequence). This CDR3 spans 14 amino acids. J gave up 5 bases and V 2 bases, and 3 bases lay outside the gene matches. The CDR3, as DNA: TGTGCCAGCAGCTTAAGCGGGGCCGACAATGAGCAGTTCTTC. This gives the protein CASSLSGADNEQFF.

V is TRBV5-1 and J is TRBJ2-7; D may be TRBD1 (5 bases). Trimming removed 5 bases from V and 7 bases from J, with 16 bases in between. The length of the CDR3 is 13 residues. The germline V gene has CDR1 SGHRS and CDR2 YFSETQ. CDR3: CASRIGQGEEQYF. The DNA of the CDR3 is TGCGCCAGCAGGATCGGCCAGGGCGAAGAGCAGTACTTC.

The J gene is TRBJ1-2, the V gene TRBV29-1; 10 positions match TRBD1. V lost 4 bases to trimming and J lost 6 bases; unmatched junction nucleotides: 8. Germline V gene data show CDR1 as SQVTM and CDR2 as ANQGSEA. This CDR3 is built from 14 residues. CDR3 sequence: CSVGRDRGEDGYTF. Here the CDR3 DNA reads TGCAGCGTTGGCCGGGACAGGGGAGAAGATGGCTACACCTTC.

The chain recombines TRBV27 with TRBJ2-7, with no clear D. The CDR3 consists of 13 residues. Germline V gives CDR1 MNHEY, CDR2 SMNVEV (reference sequence). With 4 bases removed from V and 5 bases from J, the gap between germline ends came to 12 bases. The CDR3 DNA follows: TGTGCCAGCAGTTCCCAGAAATTACACGAGCAGTACTTC. The encoded protein is CASSSQKLHEQYF.

The rearrangement links TRBV13 to TRBJ1-6, with D possibly matching TRBD1 (5 bases). Germline-derived CDR1 and CDR2 are PRHDT and FYEKMQ (reference sequence). V lost 5 bases to trimming and J lost 0 bases, with 11 bases between them. This CDR3 has 16 amino acids. CDR3 sequence (DNA): TGTGCCAGCAGCCCCAAGGGGAGCTCCTATAATTCACCCCTCCACTTT. It encodes CASSPKGSSYNSPLHF.

This chain joins TRBV29-1 and TRBJ2-1, with unresolved D. Trimming removed 7 bases from V and 0 bases from J, with 13 bases in between. The CDR3 spans 14 residues. The germline V gene encodes CDR1 SQVTM and CDR2 ANQGSEA. DNA of the CDR3: TGCAGCGGAGCCTCGACGAGCTCCTACAATGAGCAGTTCTTC. Protein sequence: CSGASTSSYNEQFF.

The V call is TRBV25-1, the J call TRBJ2-7; D gene uncertain. The CDR3 is 11 amino acids. The V end lost 4 bases, the J end lost 3 bases, and 4 bases lay between the germline ends. Germline values: CDR1 MGHDK, CDR2 SYGVNS. CDR3 in DNA: TGTGCCAGCAGTGTAAGCTACGAGCAGTACTTC. Translating gives CASSVSYEQYF.

The chain combines TRBV4-1 with TRBJ2-7; no clear D gene. This CDR3 has 13 residues. Germline CDR1 is MGHRA and CDR2 is YSYEKL. Trimming took 4 bases from V and 2 from J, leaving 9 bases between them. The CDR3 bases are TGCGCCAGCAGCCTTCGCGTAGCCTACGAGCAGTACTTC. This translates into CASSLRVAYEQYF.

In this sample, this clone turned up a few times. The chain uses TRBV19 and TRBJ2-1; D uncertain. CDR3 size: 12 residues. CDR1 LNHDA and CDR2 SQIVND come from the germline V gene (reference sequence). V shed 5 bases and J shed 4 bases, with 6 bases lying between them. Here the CDR3 reads CASSVAYNEQFF. CDR3 coding DNA: TGTGCCAGTAGTGTGGCTTACAATGAGCAGTTCTTC.

V gene TRBV5-1 combines with J gene TRBJ2-7; 11 bases line up with TRBD2. CDR3 length: 17 amino acids. Germline loops: CDR1 SGHRS, CDR2 YFSETQ. The V gene end was trimmed by 0 bases and the J gene end by 0 bases; junction bases not matched to a gene: 5. In DNA, the CDR3 is TGCGCCAGCAGCTTGGGACTAGCGGGAACAAGCTCCTACGAGCAGTACTTC. Amino acid sequence: CASSLGLAGTSSYEQYF.

The chain links TRBV5-6 to TRBJ1-5; D call uncertain. Trimming shortened V by 0 bases and J by 3 bases, and 10 bases separated the two germline ends. The CDR3 length is 15 residues. Germline loops: CDR1 SGHDT, CDR2 YYEEEE. CDR3 loop: CASSLEGITNQPQHF. CDR3 nucleotides: TGTGCCAGCAGCTTGGAGGGTATTACCAATCAGCCCCAGCATTTT.